Sequencing of this TCR beta chain was carried out in a study of PD-1 blockade in mismatch repair-deficient tumors. Background on the study: All were previously treated, progressing patients with over 9 mismatch repair-deficient cancer types. Findings of the study overall: Rapid post-treatment expansion, then contraction, generally preceding radiologic response, marked tumor-resident clones.

J was trimmed by 4 bases and V by 2 bases; bases with no gene match: 6. The CDR3 runs to 15 residues. Germline V gene data show CDR1 as MGHRA and CDR2 as YSYEKL. PCR or immunohistochemistry showed mismatch repair deficiency in every enrolled patient. Assay used: immunoSEQ multiplex PCR; TCRdb lists only in-frame clones, some missing. The sample records 100,000 to 150,000 clones, around 86% being singletons. As regards this clone: Its antigen is as yet unknown.

The sample in question was peripheral blood, obtained 44 weeks after starting pembrolizumab. The receptor's source is an adult with mismatch repair-deficient cancer. V is TRBV4-1 and J is TRBJ2-3, with 7 bases aligning to TRBD1. The CDR3 nucleotides read TGCGCCAGCAGCCAAACAGGGGTTTACGCAGATACGCAGTATTTT. Translation: CASSQTGVYADTQYF.